This TCR beta chain was recorded in a study of blood T cell dynamics during melanoma immunotherapy. As to time point: week 3, after first cycle of checkpoint inhibitor. CDR1 SNHLY and CDR2 FYNNEI come from the germline V gene. Trimming cost V 6 bases and J 0 bases; bases outside gene matches: 10. CDR3 length: 18 residues. Measured with immunoSEQ multiplex PCR; TCRdb has only the in-frame clones, and not every one. The repertoire holds 15,000 or so clones, with 94% as singletons. The receptor's source is a human donor with melanoma. The starting material was effector memory CD8+ T cells from blood, obtained from a patient treated with checkpoint blockade. The rearrangement joins TRBV2 to TRBJ2-1; 11 bases fit TRBD2. The CDR3 here is CASSSPLAGGSSYNEQFF. DNA of the CDR3: TGTGCCAGCAGCTCTCCTTTAGCGGGAGGGTCCTCCTACAATGAGCAGTTCTTC. Full variable domain (outside the CDR3, taken from reference TRBV2 and TRBJ2-1): EPEVTQTPSHQVTQMGQEVILRCVPISNHLYFYWYRQILGQKVEFLVSFYNNEISEKSEIFDDQFSVERPDGSNFTLKIRSTKLEDSAMYFCASSSPLAGGSSYNEQFFGPGTRLTVL.